This T cell receptor (beta chain) was captured in a study of human T cells and chemical hapten exposure. The study, taken as a whole, reports: The study found expanded TCRs formed significantly more large CDR3 similarity clusters than controls.

Germline V lookup: CDR1 SQVTM, CDR2 ANQGSEA. CDR3 length: 13 residues. Trimming took off 4 bases at V and 0 bases at J, with 10 bases between the two ends. This clonotype was recorded a few times. The antigen is not known. Time point here: pre-sensitization, week 0. Treatment described: therapeutic diphenylcyclopropenone sensitization with weekly scalp DPC. Alopecia patients between 18 and 70 years old and suitable for DPC were used as donors. The study's library attached unique molecular identifiers to single cDNA molecules. Source study methods: A per-sample median of around 88,000 TCRs was observed, with counts ranging from roughly 23,224 to 750,000. Using its own MiXCR run on the RACE reads, TCRdb lists one record per CDR3 protein. It is TCRdb's table, rather than the study itself, that gives the V and J calls and clone size. Among fewer than 50,000 distinct CDR3 sequences listed, about 7.4% were seen once.

The sequence came from a woman in her 50s with alopecia areata. Some clones in this sample may be carry-over from other donors' samples. This sequence joins TRBV29-1 and TRBJ2-7; weak D call: TRBD2 (6 bases). This specimen was whole blood, taken in connection with sensitization to the hapten diphenylcyclopropenone (DPC). CDR3: CSVGLGYSYEQYF. Here the CDR3 DNA reads TGCAGCGTTGGACTAGGGTACTCCTACGAGCAGTACTTC.